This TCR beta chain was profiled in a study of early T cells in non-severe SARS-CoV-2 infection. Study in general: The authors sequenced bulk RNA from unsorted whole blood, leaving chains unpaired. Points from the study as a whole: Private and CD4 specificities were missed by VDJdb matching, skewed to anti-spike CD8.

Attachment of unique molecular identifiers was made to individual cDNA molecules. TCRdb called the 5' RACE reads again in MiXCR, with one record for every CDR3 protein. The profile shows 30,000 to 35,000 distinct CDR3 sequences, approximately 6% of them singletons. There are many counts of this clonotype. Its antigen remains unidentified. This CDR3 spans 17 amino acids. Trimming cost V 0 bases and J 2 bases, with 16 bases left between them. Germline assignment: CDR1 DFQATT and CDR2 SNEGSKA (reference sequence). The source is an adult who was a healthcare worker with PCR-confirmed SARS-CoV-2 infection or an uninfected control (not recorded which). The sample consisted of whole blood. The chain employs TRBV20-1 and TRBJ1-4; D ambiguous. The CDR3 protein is CSARDLSFLGTNEKLFF. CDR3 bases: TGCAGTGCTAGAGATCTTTCGTTTCTGGGGACTAATGAAAAACTGTTTTTT.